A selection of T cell receptor beta chains follows, all from one sample in a study of Tregs in tolerant kidney transplant recipients. The repertoire was sequenced with immunoSEQ multiplex PCR; TCRdb's copy has only in-frame clones and lacks some. The data contain 100,000 to 150,000 clones, roughly nine tenths of them singletons. Sequenced input: CD4+ T cells from blood. All receptors derive from a human donor in good health. Each CDR3 is given with its conserved first and last residue.

V gene,J gene,CDR3 protein
TRBV19,TRBJ2-7,CASSRGMEQYF
TRBV5-4,TRBJ2-5,CASSRGGLAGAGYQETQYF
TRBV2,TRBJ2-1,CASKRGGGGRPSSYNEQFF
TRBV25-1,TRBJ1-1,CASRGQGDSEAFF
TRBV12-5,TRBJ2-1,CASGLGGWSSYNEQFF
TRBV30,TRBJ2-1,CAWSVALGAGKQFF
TRBV7-3,TRBJ2-7,CASSPRHNSYEQYF
TRBV18,TRBJ2-2,CASSPEGLQGPGELFF
TRBV7-9,TRBJ2-2,CASSPGLAGVTGELFF
TRBV1,TRBJ1-2,CTSSQDIGRGYTF
TRBV6-5,TRBJ1-1,CASSPSYRGGSEAFF
TRBV5-1,TRBJ2-1,CASSSRGTGGSDSSYNEQFF
TRBV7-9,TRBJ1-1,CASSPNGRTEAFF
TRBV18,TRBJ2-7,CASQDTRSSYEQYF
TRBV4-2,TRBJ2-7,CASSAYNGTYEQYF
TRBV6-6,TRBJ1-2,CASSYPGQNYGYTF
TRBV14,TRBJ1-6,CASSQGPWSSYNSPLHF
TRBV4-1,TRBJ2-2,CASSQSGTGELFF
TRBV9,TRBJ1-2,CASSVAPRARGYTF
TRBV6-5,TRBJ2-7,CASSFNGVMGEQYF
TRBV12-5,TRBJ2-1,CASGLGLQSSYNEQFF
TRBV5-5,TRBJ2-1,CASSLDGTRRGEQFF
TRBV5-1,TRBJ2-6,CASSSARAGANVLTF
TRBV15,TRBJ2-7,CATSRARGAYEQYF
TRBV30,TRBJ1-4,CAWSVHTGNEKLFF
TRBV5-1,TRBJ1-5,CASSFRHSHASNQPQHF
TRBV19,TRBJ2-2,CASSITAGVTGELFF
TRBV18,TRBJ1-5,CASSPGTQGSNQPQHF
TRBV5-1,TRBJ2-1,CASSLGPTESYNEQFF
TRBV15,TRBJ1-2,CATSSRTGGSLGYTF
TRBV7-9,TRBJ1-4,CASSSRQIVNEKLFF
TRBV7-2,TRBJ2-3,CASSLAPLAGGFTDTQYF
TRBV9,TRBJ2-5,CASSITGSAGTQYF
TRBV5-1,TRBJ1-2,CASSSGNYGYTF
TRBV6-1,TRBJ2-1,CATQVLAGVGEQFF
TRBV29-1,TRBJ2-1,CSLGGEGQGYNEQFF
TRBV5-4,TRBJ2-7,CASSLARQASYEQYF
TRBV7-2,TRBJ1-5,CASSLGVRRTGGNQPQHF
TRBV4-1,TRBJ2-3,CASSQLAAWGSDTQYF
TRBV29-1,TRBJ2-7,CSVQGWSYEQYF